Sequencing of this T cell receptor (beta chain) was carried out in a study of cytomegalovirus exposure and HLA in healthy donors. Overall study findings and caveats: A later analysis reported that several of the most significant clusters appeared to be linked to common viral pathogens, among them Epstein-Barr virus. Most TCR beta V segments were productive about 87% or about 30% of the time in an earlier analysis. Later analysis associated a missense DCLRE1C variant with TCR beta V- and J-gene trimming.

A remark on this clone: The antigen is unknown.

The germline V gene encodes CDR1 SGHRS and CDR2 YFSETQ. With V trimmed by 0 bases and J by 4 bases, 3 bases remained unmatched. This CDR3 region has 14 residues. 13 Jbeta primers and 60 Vbeta primers were used for the PCR. In the original processing: It was a later analysis that counted roughly 79 million unique TCR beta chains, of which approximately 9.9 million were shared. Measured with immunoSEQ multiplex PCR; TCRdb has only the in-frame clones, and not every one. V, J and clone size were drawn from that table, and D and trimming were deduced from the DNA. The sample has roughly 140,000 clones, roughly 78% seen once.

The chain joins TRBV5-1 to TRBJ2-5; 7 bases agree with TRBD2. The specimen sequenced was PBMCs. The sequence derives from a man aged 40-49 years in good health and CMV-seropositive. DNA of the CDR3: TGCGCCAGCAGCTTGGGTTGGGGGGGAGAGACCCAGTACTTC. This sequence encodes CASSLGWGGETQYF.